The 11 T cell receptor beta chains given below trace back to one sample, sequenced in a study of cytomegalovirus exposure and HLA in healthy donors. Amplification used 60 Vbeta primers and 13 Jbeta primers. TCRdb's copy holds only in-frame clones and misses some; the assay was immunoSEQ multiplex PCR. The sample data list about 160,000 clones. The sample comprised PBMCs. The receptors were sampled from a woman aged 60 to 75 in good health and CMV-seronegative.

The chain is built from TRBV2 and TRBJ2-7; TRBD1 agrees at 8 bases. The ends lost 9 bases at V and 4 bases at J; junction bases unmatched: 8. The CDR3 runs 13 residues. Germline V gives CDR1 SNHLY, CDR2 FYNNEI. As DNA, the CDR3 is TGTGCCAGTACGGGACAGGTCTTTTACGAGCAGTACTTC. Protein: CASTGQVFYEQYF.

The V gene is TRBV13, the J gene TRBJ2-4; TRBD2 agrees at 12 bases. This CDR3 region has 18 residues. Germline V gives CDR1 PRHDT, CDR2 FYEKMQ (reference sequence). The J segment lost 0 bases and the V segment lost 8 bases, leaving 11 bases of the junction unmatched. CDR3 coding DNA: TGTGCCAGCGGCACCCCGGGACTAGCGGGTGTAGCCAAAAACATTCAGTACTTC. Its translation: CASGTPGLAGVAKNIQYF.

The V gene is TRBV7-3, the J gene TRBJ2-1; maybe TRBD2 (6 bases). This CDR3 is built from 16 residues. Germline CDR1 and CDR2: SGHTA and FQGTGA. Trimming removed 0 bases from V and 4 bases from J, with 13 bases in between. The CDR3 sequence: CASSLTGRGGYNEQFF. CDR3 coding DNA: TGTGCCAGCAGCTTAACGGGGCGGGGTGGGTACAATGAGCAGTTCTTC.

For the CDR3, the DNA is TGTGCCAGCAGTCCAGGACAGGGTCTGGGAAACACCATATATTTT. Translated, it gives CASSPGQGLGNTIYF. The chain uses TRBV27 and TRBJ1-3, with 8 bases that match TRBD1. Germline assignment: CDR1 MNHEY and CDR2 SMNVEV (reference sequence). Trimming at V came to 5 bases and at J to 4 bases, leaving 7 bases not matched to a gene. This CDR3 is built from 15 residues.

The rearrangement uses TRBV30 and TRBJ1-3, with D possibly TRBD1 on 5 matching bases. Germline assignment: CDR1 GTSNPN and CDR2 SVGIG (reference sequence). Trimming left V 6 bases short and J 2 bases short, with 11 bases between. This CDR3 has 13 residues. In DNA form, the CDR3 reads TGTGCCTGCGACAAAGGGGCTGGAAACACCATATATTTT. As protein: CACDKGAGNTIYF.

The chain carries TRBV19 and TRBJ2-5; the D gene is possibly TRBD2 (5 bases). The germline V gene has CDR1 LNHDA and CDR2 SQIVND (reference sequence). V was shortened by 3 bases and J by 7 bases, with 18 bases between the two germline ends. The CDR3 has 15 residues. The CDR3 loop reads CASSMNGMTIRTQYF. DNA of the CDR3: TGTGCCAGTAGTATGAACGGGATGACTATAAGGACCCAGTACTTC.

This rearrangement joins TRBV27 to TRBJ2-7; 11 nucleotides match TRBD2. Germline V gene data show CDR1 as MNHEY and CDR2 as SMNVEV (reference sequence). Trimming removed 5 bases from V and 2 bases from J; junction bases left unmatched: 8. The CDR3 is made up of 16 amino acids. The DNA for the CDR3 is TGTGCCAGCAGTCTTCTAGCGGGAGGTTCCACCTACGAGCAGTACTTC. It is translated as CASSLLAGGSTYEQYF.

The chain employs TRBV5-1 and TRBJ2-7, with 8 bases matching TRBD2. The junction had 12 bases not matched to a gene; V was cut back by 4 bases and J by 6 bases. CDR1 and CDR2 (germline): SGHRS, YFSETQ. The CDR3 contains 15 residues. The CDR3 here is CASSPPGLEKSEQYF. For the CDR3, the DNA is TGCGCCAGCAGCCCACCGGGACTAGAAAAGTCCGAGCAGTACTTC.

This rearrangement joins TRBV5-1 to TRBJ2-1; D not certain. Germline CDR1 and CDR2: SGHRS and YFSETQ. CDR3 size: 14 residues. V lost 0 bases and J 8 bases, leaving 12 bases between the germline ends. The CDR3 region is CASSLGGGWDEQFF. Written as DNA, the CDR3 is TGCGCCAGCAGCTTGGGTGGCGGTTGGGATGAGCAGTTCTTC.

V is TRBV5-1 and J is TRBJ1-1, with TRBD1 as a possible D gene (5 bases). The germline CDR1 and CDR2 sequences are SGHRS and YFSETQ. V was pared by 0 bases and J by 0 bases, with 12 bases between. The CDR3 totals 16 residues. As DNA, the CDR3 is TGCGCCAGCAGCTTGGACCCCCACAGGATGAACACTGAAGCTTTCTTT. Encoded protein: CASSLDPHRMNTEAFF.

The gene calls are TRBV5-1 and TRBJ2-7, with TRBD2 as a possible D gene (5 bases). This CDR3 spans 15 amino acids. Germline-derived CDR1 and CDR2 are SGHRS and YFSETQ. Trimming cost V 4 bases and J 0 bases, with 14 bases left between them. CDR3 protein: CASSPEVASSYEQYF. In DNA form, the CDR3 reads TGCGCCAGCAGCCCGGAGGTAGCTTCCTCCTACGAGCAGTACTTC.